Sequencing of this TCR beta chain was carried out in a study of cytomegalovirus exposure and HLA in healthy donors. Regarding the study as a whole: Analyzed later, association rates of TCRs varied across HLA loci, with DRB1 most and HLA-C fewest. Among the most significant clusters, several appeared linked to common viral pathogens in a later analysis.

This CDR3 has 16 residues. Losses at the gene ends were 0 bases for V and 3 bases for J; bases not matched to a gene: 8. Germline CDR1 MNHEY, CDR2 SVGAGI. The primer mix had 60 Vbeta and 13 Jbeta primers. Generated by immunoSEQ multiplex PCR, the TCRdb table keeps only in-frame clones and is missing some. Altogether approximately 140,000 clones are present, around 70% being singletons, with the ten largest covering under 3%. Note on this clone: The antigen is unknown.

This chain joins TRBV6-5 and TRBJ2-7, with 7 bases fitting TRBD1. The receptor was isolated from a woman in her sixties or seventies in good health and CMV-seropositive. Material: PBMCs. CDR3 DNA: TGTGCCAGCAGTTACTCCCTAGGACAGGAAATCTACGAGCAGTACTTC. This sequence encodes CASSYSLGQEIYEQYF.